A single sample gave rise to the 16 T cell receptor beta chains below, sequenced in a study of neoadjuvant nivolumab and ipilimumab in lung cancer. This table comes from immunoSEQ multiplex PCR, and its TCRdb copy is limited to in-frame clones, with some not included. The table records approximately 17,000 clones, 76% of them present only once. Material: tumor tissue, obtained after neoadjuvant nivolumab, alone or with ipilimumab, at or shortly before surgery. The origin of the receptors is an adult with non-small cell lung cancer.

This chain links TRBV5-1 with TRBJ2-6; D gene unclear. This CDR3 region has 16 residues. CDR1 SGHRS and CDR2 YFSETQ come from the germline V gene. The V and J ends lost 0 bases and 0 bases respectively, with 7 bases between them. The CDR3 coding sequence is TGCGCCAGCAGCTTGGAGGGCCACTCTGGGGCCAACGTCCTGACTTTC. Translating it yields CASSLEGHSGANVLTF.

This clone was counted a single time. The CDR3 region is CASSQEGTPSDTQYF. The CDR3 DNA sequence: TGCGCCAGCAGCCAAGAGGGGACCCCGTCAGATACGCAGTATTTT. This chain connects TRBV4-1 to TRBJ2-3; perhaps D is TRBD1 or TRBD2 (5 bases each). Germline CDR1 is MGHRA and CDR2 is YSYEKL. This CDR3 spans 15 amino acids. The ends were cut back, 0 bases at V and 4 bases at J, with 11 bases in the middle.

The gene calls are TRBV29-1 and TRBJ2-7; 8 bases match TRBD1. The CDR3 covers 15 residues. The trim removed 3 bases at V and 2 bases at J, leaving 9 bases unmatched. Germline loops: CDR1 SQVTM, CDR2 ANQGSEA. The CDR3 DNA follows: TGCAGCGTTGATATCTCCGGGACAGGTACCTACGAGCAGTACTTC. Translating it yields CSVDISGTGTYEQYF.

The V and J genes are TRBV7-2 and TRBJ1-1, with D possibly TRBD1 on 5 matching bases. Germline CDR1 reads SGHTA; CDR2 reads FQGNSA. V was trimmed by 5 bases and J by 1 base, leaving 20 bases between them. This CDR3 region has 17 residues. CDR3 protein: CASSPGWGGLGNTEAFF. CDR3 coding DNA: TGTGCCAGCAGCCCCGGCTGGGGGGGTTTAGGGAACACTGAAGCTTTCTTT.

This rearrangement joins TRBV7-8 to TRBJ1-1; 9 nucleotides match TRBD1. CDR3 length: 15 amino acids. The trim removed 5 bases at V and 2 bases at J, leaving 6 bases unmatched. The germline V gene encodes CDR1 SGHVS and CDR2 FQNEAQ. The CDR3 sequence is CASSPQGQGNTEAFF. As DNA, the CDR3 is TGTGCCAGCAGCCCGCAGGGACAGGGAAACACTGAAGCTTTCTTT.

Here the CDR3 DNA reads TGTGCCAGCAGCGTAGGAGGGGTGAGCACTGAAGCTTTCTTT. Its protein product is CASSVGGVSTEAFF. The chain has TRBV9 and TRBJ1-1, with a tentative D call TRBD1 (5 bases). The CDR3 has 14 amino acids. Trimming took 0 bases from V and 4 from J, leaving 10 bases between them. The germline CDR1 and CDR2 sequences are SGDLS and YYNGEE.

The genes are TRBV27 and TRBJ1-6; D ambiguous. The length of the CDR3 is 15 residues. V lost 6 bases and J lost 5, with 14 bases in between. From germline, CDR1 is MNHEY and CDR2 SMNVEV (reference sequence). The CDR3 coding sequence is TGTGCCAGCAGCGTCTCAGGTACAGATAATTCACCCCTCCACTTT. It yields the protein CASSVSGTDNSPLHF.

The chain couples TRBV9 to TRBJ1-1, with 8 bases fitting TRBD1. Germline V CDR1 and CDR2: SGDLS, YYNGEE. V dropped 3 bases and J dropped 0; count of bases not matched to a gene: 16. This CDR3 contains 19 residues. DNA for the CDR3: TGTGCCAGCAGCGCCCTTTCGGCCGGGACAGGCTTTATGAACACTGAAGCTTTCTTT. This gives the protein CASSALSAGTGFMNTEAFF.

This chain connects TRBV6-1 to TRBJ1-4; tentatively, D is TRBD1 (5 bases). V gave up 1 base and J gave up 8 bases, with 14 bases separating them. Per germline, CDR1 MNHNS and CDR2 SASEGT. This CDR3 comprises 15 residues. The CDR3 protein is CASSEVGGVGEKLFF. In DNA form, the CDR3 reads TGTGCCAGCAGTGAAGTGGGGGGGGTTGGGGAAAAACTGTTTTTT.

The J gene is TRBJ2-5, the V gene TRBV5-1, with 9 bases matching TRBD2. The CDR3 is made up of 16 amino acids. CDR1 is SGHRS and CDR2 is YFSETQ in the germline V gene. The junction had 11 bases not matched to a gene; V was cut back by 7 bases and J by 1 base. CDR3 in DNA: TGCGCCAGCGCTCGGCAGTCGCGGGGGGGCCAAGAGACCCAGTACTTC. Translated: CASARQSRGGQETQYF.

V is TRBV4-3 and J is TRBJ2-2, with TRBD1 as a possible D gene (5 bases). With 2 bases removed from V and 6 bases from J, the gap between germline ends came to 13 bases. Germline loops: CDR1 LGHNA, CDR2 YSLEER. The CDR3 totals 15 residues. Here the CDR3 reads CASSQSWQGAGELFF. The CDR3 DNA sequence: TGCGCCAGCAGCCAATCCTGGCAAGGGGCCGGGGAGCTGTTTTTT.

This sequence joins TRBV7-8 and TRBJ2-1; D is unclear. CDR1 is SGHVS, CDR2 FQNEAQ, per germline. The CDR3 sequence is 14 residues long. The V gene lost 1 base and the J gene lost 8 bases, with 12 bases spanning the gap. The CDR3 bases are TGTGCCAGCAGCTTAGATCGGTCAGTGGATGAGCAGTTCTTC. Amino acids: CASSLDRSVDEQFF.

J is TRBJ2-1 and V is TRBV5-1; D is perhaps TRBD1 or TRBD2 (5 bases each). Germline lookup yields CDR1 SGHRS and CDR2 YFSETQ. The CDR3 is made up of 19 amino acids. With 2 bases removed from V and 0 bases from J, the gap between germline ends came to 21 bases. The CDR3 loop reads CASSLSSFFGTNSYNEQFF. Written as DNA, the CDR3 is TGCGCCAGCAGCTTATCCTCCTTCTTTGGGACCAACTCCTACAATGAGCAGTTCTTC.

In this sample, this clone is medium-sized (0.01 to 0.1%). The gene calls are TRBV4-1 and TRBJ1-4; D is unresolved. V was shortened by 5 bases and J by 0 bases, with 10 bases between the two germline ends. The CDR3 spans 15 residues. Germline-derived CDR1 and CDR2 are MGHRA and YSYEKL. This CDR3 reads CASSESATTNEKLFF. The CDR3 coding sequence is TGCGCCAGCAGCGAATCGGCAACAACTAATGAAAAACTGTTTTTT.

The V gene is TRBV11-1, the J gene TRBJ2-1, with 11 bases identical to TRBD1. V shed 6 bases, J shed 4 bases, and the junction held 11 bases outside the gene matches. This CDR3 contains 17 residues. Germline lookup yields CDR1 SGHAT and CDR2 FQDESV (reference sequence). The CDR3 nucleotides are TGTGCCAGCAGTTTCGGACAGGGGGCGTCTCAATACAATGAGCAGTTCTTC. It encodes CASSFGQGASQYNEQFF.

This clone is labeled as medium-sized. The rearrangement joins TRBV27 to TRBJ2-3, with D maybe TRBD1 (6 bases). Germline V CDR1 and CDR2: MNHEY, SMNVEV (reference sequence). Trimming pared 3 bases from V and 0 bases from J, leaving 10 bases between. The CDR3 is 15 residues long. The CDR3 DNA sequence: TGTGCCAGCAGTTTCGCAGGGGCCAGCACAGATACGCAGTATTTT. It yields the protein CASSFAGASTDTQYF.